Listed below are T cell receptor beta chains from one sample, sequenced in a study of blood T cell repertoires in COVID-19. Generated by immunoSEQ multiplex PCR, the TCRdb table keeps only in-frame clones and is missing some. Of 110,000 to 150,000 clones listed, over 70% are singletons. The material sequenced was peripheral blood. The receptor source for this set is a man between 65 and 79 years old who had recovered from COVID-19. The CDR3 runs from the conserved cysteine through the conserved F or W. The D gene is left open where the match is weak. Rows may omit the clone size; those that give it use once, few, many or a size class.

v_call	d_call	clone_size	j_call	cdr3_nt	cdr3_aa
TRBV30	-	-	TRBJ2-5	TGTGCCTGGAGTAGGAGGGCCTGGGAGACCCAGTACTTC	CAWSRRAWETQYF
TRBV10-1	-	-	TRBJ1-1	TGCGCCAGCAGTGAAGATGGGCAGAGTGAAGCTTTCTTT	CASSEDGQSEAFF
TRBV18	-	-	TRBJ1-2	TGTGCCAGCTCACCGCCGAACAGGGACGGCTATGGCTACACCTTC	CASSPPNRDGYGYTF
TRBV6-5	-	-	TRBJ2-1	TGTGCCAGCAGTTACTCAGGGGAATCCTACAATGAGCAGTTCTTC	CASSYSGESYNEQFF
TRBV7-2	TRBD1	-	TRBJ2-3	TGTGCCAGCAGCTTGGGACAGGGGACAGATACGCAGTATTTT	CASSLGQGTDTQYF
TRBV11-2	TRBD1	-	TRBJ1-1	TGTGCCAGCAGCCTGGGGGGGACAGGGAAAGCTTTCTTT	CASSLGGTGKAFF
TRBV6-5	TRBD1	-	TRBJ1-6	TGTGCCAGCAGCTCGGGACAGGGCAATTCACCCCTCCACTTT	CASSSGQGNSPLHF
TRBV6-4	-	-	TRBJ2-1	TGTGCCAGCAGTCTTTCCTCCTACAATGAGCAGTTCTTC	CASSLSSYNEQFF
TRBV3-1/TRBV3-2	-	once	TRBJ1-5	TGTGCCAGCAGCCAAGACAGGGCCGGGTATGGTGGCAATCAGCCCCAGCATTTT	CASSQDRAGYGGNQPQHF
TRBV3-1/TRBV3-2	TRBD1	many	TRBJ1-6	TGTGCCAGCAGCCAAGAAGGGGGCGGTTCACCCCTCCACTTT	CASSQEGGGSPLHF
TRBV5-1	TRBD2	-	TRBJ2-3	TGCGCCAGCAGCGCGGGACTAGAGACAGATACGCAGTATTTT	CASSAGLETDTQYF
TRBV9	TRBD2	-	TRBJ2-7	TGTGCCAGCAGCGTAGAATTGGGACTAGCGGCCTACGAGCAGTACTTC	CASSVELGLAAYEQYF
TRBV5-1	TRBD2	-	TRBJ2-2	TGCGCCAGCAGCGCTACAAGCGGGAGGGGTTCCGGGGAGCTGTTTTTT	CASSATSGRGSGELFF
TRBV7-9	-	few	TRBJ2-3	TGTGCCAGCATCCAGCGGGCCACAGATACGCAGTATTTT	CASIQRATDTQYF
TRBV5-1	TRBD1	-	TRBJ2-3	TGCGCCAGCAGCCGGGACAGTTACACAGATACGCAGTATTTT	CASSRDSYTDTQYF
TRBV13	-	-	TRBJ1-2	TGTGCCAGCAGCCATCGACTGAATTCTAACTATGGCTACACCTTC	CASSHRLNSNYGYTF
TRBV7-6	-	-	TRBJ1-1	TGTGCCAGCAGCCAGGAGGGGAAAGCTTTCTTT	CASSQEGKAFF
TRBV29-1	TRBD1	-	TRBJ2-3	TGCAGCGTTGAGACAGGGGAAGGCACAGATACGCAGTATTTT	CSVETGEGTDTQYF
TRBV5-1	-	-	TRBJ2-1	TGCGCCAGCGTCATCGGAGGGGATAATCGGGCTGAGCAGTTCTTC	CASVIGGDNRAEQFF
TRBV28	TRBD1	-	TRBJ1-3	TGTGCCAGCAGTTCAACCAGGACAGGGAAAGGAAACACCATATATTTT	CASSSTRTGKGNTIYF
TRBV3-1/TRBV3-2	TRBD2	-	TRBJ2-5	TGTGCCAGCAGCCATGGACTAGCGGGAGGGCGGAAGACCCAGTACTTC	CASSHGLAGGRKTQYF
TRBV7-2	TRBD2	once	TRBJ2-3	TGTGCCAGCAGCTTAAGCCCGCGAGCGGGAGTAACAGATACGCAGTATTTT	CASSLSPRAGVTDTQYF
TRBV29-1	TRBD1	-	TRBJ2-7	TGCAGCGTTGATACCGGGACAGGGTGGGAGGAGCAGTACTTC	CSVDTGTGWEEQYF
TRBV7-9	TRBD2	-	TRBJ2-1	TGTGCCACCCCGATGACTAGCGGGAGAAGGGATGAGCAGTTCTTC	CATPMTSGRRDEQFF
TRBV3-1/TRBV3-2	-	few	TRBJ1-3	TGTGCCAGCAGCCAAGATCTAGGAAACACCATATATTTT	CASSQDLGNTIYF
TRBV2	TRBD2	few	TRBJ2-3	TGTGCCAGCAAAGGACTAGCGGGAGGAGATACGCAGTATTTT	CASKGLAGGDTQYF
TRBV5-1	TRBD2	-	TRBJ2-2	TGCGCCAGCAGCCTCCGACTAGCGGGAGATACCGGGGAGCTGTTTTTT	CASSLRLAGDTGELFF
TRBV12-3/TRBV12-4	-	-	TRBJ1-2	TGTGCCAGCAGTTTAAACCCGACAGTTGGCTACACCTTC	CASSLNPTVGYTF
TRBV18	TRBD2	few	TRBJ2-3	TGTGCCAGCTCACCGGGAGCGGGATACACAGATACGCAGTATTTT	CASSPGAGYTDTQYF
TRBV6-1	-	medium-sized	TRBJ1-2	TGTGCCAGCAGTGAAGTGAACAGGCAAAATGGCTACACCTTC	CASSEVNRQNGYTF
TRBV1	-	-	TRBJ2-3	TGCACCAGCCGACGGACTAGCGGGAGAAAGAGCACAGATACGCAGTATTTT	CTSRRTSGRKSTDTQYF
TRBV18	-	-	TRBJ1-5	TGTGCCAGCTCACCCCTAAGCAATCAGCCCCAGCATTTT	CASSPLSNQPQHF
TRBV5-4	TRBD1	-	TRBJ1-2	TGTGCCAGCAGCTTGGTTCAGGGGGCGAATGGCTACACCTTC	CASSLVQGANGYTF
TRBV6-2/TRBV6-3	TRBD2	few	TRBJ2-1	TGTGCCAGCAGCCCGGGACTAGCGGGGGGAGACAATGAGCAGTTCTTC	CASSPGLAGGDNEQFF
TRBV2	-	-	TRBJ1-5	TGTGCCAGCAGGGCCCTGGAAGGGGGTCAGCCCCAGCATTTT	CASRALEGGQPQHF
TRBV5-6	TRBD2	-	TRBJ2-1	TGTGCCAGCAGCTTGATTAGCGGGAAAACGAATGAGCAGTTCTTC	CASSLISGKTNEQFF
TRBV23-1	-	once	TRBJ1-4	TGCGCCAGCAGCTCCGGGACTCGGGATTTTGAAAAACTGTTTTTT	CASSSGTRDFEKLFF
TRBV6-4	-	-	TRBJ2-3	TGTGCCAGCAGTGACTCAGGGGGTACGCAGTATTTT	CASSDSGGTQYF
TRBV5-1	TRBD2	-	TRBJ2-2	TGCGCCAGCAGCTTTACTAGCGGGGCTCACACCGGGGAGCTGTTTTTT	CASSFTSGAHTGELFF
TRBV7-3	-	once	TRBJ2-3	TGTGCCAGCAGCACTGTCGCCTCCCGGGATACGCAGTATTTT	CASSTVASRDTQYF
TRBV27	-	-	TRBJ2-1	TGTGCCAGCAGCCCCGGGGAGGCTGGGGATGAGCAGTTCTTC	CASSPGEAGDEQFF
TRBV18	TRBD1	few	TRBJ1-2	TGTGCCAGCTCACCACGACAGGGGGCAGGGTATGGCTACACCTTC	CASSPRQGAGYGYTF
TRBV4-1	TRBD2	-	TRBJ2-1	TGCGCCAGCAGCCACCCAGCGGGAGAGCGGGGTGAGCAGTTCTTC	CASSHPAGERGEQFF
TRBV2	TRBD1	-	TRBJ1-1	TGTGCCAGCAGTGCTATACAGGGGGCTGAAGCTTTCTTT	CASSAIQGAEAFF
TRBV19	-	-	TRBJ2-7	TGTGCCAGTAGCAAACCGGGACAAAGCTCCTACGAGCAGTACTTC	CASSKPGQSSYEQYF
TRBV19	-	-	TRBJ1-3	TGTGCCAGTAGTCTCCTACAGGGCCGCTCTGGAAACACCATATATTTT	CASSLLQGRSGNTIYF
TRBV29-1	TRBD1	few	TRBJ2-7	TGCAGCGTTGAAGTTCCGGGACAGGGAGTCTACGAGCAGTACTTC	CSVEVPGQGVYEQYF
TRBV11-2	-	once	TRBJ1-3	TGTGCCAGCAGCTTAGGTCAGCTGGACAGCTCTGGAAACACCATATATTTT	CASSLGQLDSSGNTIYF
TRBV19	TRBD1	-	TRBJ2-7	TGTGCCAGTAGATTACAGGGGGGTAGCTCCTACGAGCAGTACTTC	CASRLQGGSSYEQYF